This passage covers 14 T cell receptor beta chains from one sample sequenced in a study of blood T cells in healthy people across ages. Combining a sample-barcoded 5' primer with a J-beta primer mix, a second PCR ran for 7 to 11 cycles. A single record per CDR3 protein comes from TCRdb applying MiXCR to the 5' RACE reads. The profile shows over 700,000 distinct CDR3 sequences, about 53% of them singletons. Material: blood. The receptors were sampled from a man older than 75 in good health.

V gene TRBV7-9 combines with J gene TRBJ2-1; 12 bases are a match to TRBD2. Per germline, CDR1 SEHNR and CDR2 FQNEAQ (reference sequence). The length of the CDR3 is 17 residues. V lost 5 bases, J lost 5 bases, and 10 bases stayed unmatched. CDR3 DNA sequence: TGTGCCAGCAGCCCCCCGCGACTAGCGGGAGAGGACAATGAGCAGTTCTTC. Protein product: CASSPPRLAGEDNEQFF. Supplemented by reference TRBV7-9 and TRBJ2-1, the full variable domain reads DTGVSQNPRHKITKRGQNVTFRCDPISEHNRLYWYRQTLGQGPEFLTYFQNEAQLEKSRLLSDRFSAERPKGSFSTLEIQRTEQGDSAMYLCASSPPRLAGEDNEQFFGPGTRLTVL.

This clonotype has more than one count but fewer than ten. CDR3 residues: CAIGQDTRYAYF. CDR3 sequence (DNA): TGTGCCATCGGGCAAGACACCAGATACGCGTATTTT. The V call is TRBV10-3, the J call TRBJ2-3, with D unclear. Trimming took 8 bases from V and 14 from J, leaving 20 bases between them. The CDR3 length is 12 residues. CDR1 is ENHRY and CDR2 is SYGVKD in the germline V gene.

The chain uses TRBV10-3 and TRBJ2-1; D possibly corresponds to TRBD2 (6 bases). V dropped 6 bases and J dropped 7 bases, with 13 bases sitting between them. In germline, CDR1 is ENHRY, CDR2 SYGVKD. The CDR3 is 13 residues long. CDR3 sequence (DNA): TGTGCCATCAGCTGGGGGGAGAATAATGAGCAGTTCTTC. It specifies CAISWGENNEQFF.

This clonotype was observed a handful of times. The rearrangement joins TRBV28 to TRBJ2-6; 8 positions match TRBD2. The CDR3 runs to 19 residues. V shed 6 bases, J shed 0 bases, and the junction held 13 bases outside the gene matches. Germline CDR1 reads MDHEN; CDR2 reads SYDVKM. The CDR3 sequence is CASSPPGLASNSGANVLTF. In DNA form, the CDR3 reads TGTGCCAGCAGCCCCCCCGGACTAGCTTCTAACTCTGGGGCCAACGTCCTGACTTTC. The full variable domain, completed using reference TRBV28 and TRBJ2-6, is DVKVTQSSRYLVKRTGEKVFLECVQDMDHENMFWYRQDPGLGLRLIYFSYDVKMKEKGDIPEGYSVSREKKERFSLILESASTNQTSMYLCASSPPGLASNSGANVLTFGAGSRLTVL.

V is TRBV20-1 and J is TRBJ2-7, with a possible D match to TRBD1 (6 bases). The CDR3 loop spans 14 amino acids. The ends were cut back, 6 bases at V and 0 bases at J, with 15 bases in the middle. Germline CDR1 reads DFQATT; CDR2 reads SNEGSKA (reference sequence). As DNA, the CDR3 is TGCAGTGCGGCAGGACAGCCGGGCTCCTACGAGCAGTACTTC. The encoded protein is CSAAGQPGSYEQYF.

This sequence joins TRBV7-2 and TRBJ2-2; D is uncertain. V was trimmed by 1 base and J by 4 bases, leaving 4 bases between them. Germline values: CDR1 SGHTA, CDR2 FQGNSA. The CDR3 is made up of 13 amino acids. CDR3 in DNA: TGTGCCAGCAGCTTAGTTACCACCGGGGAGCTGTTTTTT. This translates into CASSLVTTGELFF.

The chain carries TRBV3-1 and TRBJ2-3, with D unresolved. CDR1 and CDR2 (germline): LGHDT, YNNKEL (reference sequence). Trimming took 4 bases from V and 5 from J, leaving 10 bases between them. This CDR3 region has 13 residues. CDR3: CASSPSRRDTQYF. The CDR3 DNA sequence: TGTGCCAGCAGCCCGAGTAGGAGAGATACGCAGTATTTT.

V is TRBV12-3 or TRBV12-4 and J is TRBJ2-7; D possibly corresponds to TRBD2 (6 bases). The V and J ends lost 8 bases and 7 bases respectively, with 15 bases between them. This CDR3 comprises 12 residues. Here the CDR3 DNA reads TGTGCCAGCGGCCTGGGGACTGAAGAGCAGTACTTC. Translation gives CASGLGTEEQYF.

The chain couples TRBV7-6 to TRBJ1-1; 9 nucleotides line up with TRBD1. Germline loops: CDR1 SGHVS, CDR2 FNYEAQ. Trimming took 5 bases from V and 1 from J; bases not matched to a gene: 5. CDR3 size: 15 residues. CDR3 residues: CASSPRTGANTEAFF. The CDR3 coding sequence is TGTGCCAGCAGCCCGCGGACAGGGGCGAACACTGAAGCTTTCTTT.

V and J are TRBV5-1 and TRBJ1-1; 7 nucleotides match TRBD1. The CDR3 loop spans 14 amino acids. Germline lookup yields CDR1 SGHRS and CDR2 YFSETQ. The trim removed 3 bases at V and 4 bases at J, leaving 6 bases unmatched. The DNA of the CDR3 is TGCGCCAGCAGCTATCACAGGGGAATCACTGAAGCTTTCTTT. It translates to CASSYHRGITEAFF.

This clonotype was picked up a small number of times. The chain recombines TRBV6-1 with TRBJ2-4, with 12 bases that match TRBD1. With the DNA end fitting TRBJ2-7 better, the J assignment may be wrong. The CDR3 runs to 15 residues. Germline-derived CDR1 and CDR2 are MNHNS and SASEGT. The DNA of the CDR3 is TGTGCCAGCAGTGTTGCGGGACAGGGGGCTTACGAGCAGTACTTC. It specifies CASSVAGQGAYEQYF.

The V and J genes are TRBV5-6 and TRBJ1-4; D remains ambiguous. This CDR3 is built from 13 residues. Germline-derived CDR1 and CDR2 are SGHDT and YYEEEE. Trimming cost V 4 bases and J 10 bases, with 14 bases left between them. The CDR3 DNA reads TGTGCCAGCAGCGGGTCTTTCGGCGGAAAACTGTTTTTT. Its translation is CASSGSFGGKLFF.

V usage is TRBV20-1 and J usage is TRBJ1-1, with 9 bases lining up with TRBD1. Per germline, CDR1 DFQATT and CDR2 SNEGSKA (reference sequence). V lost 5 bases and J lost 6; bases outside the gene matches: 7. The CDR3 has 13 amino acids. The CDR3 loop is CSAPGQGYPEAFF. DNA of the CDR3: TGCAGTGCTCCGGGACAGGGTTACCCTGAAGCTTTCTTT.

The chain recombines TRBV29-1 with TRBJ2-7; TRBD1 is a possible D gene (5 bases). The CDR3 sequence is 15 residues long. V lost 6 bases and J 3 bases, leaving 21 bases between the germline ends. The germline gives CDR1 SQVTM, CDR2 ANQGSEA. CDR3 residues: CSVKKISTENYEQYF. The CDR3 DNA reads TGCAGCGTCAAAAAAATATCGACAGAGAACTACGAGCAGTACTTC.